The 5 T cell receptor beta chains below all came from one sample that was sequenced in a study. TCRdb independently ran MiXCR on the 5' RACE reads; one entry per CDR3 protein. In the table there are about 57,000 distinct CDR3 sequences, 28% of which are singletons. The sequenced sample consisted of tumor-infiltrating memory CD4+ T cells sorted from the breast tumor. Subset of the sample: memory CD4+ T cells, CD4+CD45RO+CD25-. Source of these receptors: a female donor with breast cancer.

V gene TRBV7-9 combines with J gene TRBJ1-2; 7 nucleotides agree with TRBD1. V lost 6 bases and J lost 1; bases outside the gene matches: 8. There are 15 residues in the CDR3. CDR1 is SEHNR and CDR2 is FQNEAQ in the germline V gene (reference sequence). CDR3 nucleotide sequence: TGTGCCAGCAGTCCCTCCGGGACAGATAACTATGGCTACACCTTC. Its translation: CASSPSGTDNYGYTF.

The gene calls are TRBV2 and TRBJ2-1, with D perhaps given as TRBD1 or TRBD2 (5 bases each). V lost 2 bases and J lost 10, with 12 bases in between. There are 13 residues in the CDR3. Germline V lookup: CDR1 SNHLY, CDR2 FYNNEI. Written as DNA, the CDR3 is TGTGCCAGCAGTGAAAACCCCGGGACGGAGCAGTTCTTC. Its protein product is CASSENPGTEQFF.

The J gene is TRBJ2-7, the V gene TRBV7-9; TRBD1 matches 9 bases. CDR1 and CDR2 from the germline V gene are SEHNR and FQNEAQ (reference sequence). The length of the CDR3 is 13 residues. The ends lost 11 bases at V and 0 bases at J; junction bases unmatched: 5. CDR3 nucleotides: TGTGCCGGGACAGGGAGGACCTCCTACGAGCAGTACTTC. Protein product: CAGTGRTSYEQYF.

The V gene is TRBV10-3, the J gene TRBJ2-3; D perhaps matches TRBD1 (5 bases). This CDR3 is built from 13 residues. The V and J ends lost 3 bases and 7 bases respectively, with 11 bases between them. Germline V gene data show CDR1 as ENHRY and CDR2 as SYGVKD. The chain's CDR3 is CAISEAGSNTQYF. CDR3 bases: TGTGCCATCAGTGAAGCAGGGTCAAATACGCAGTATTTT.

The table lists this clonotype with a few counts. The J gene is TRBJ1-2, the V gene TRBV6-1; no reliable D call. Germline CDR1 MNHNS, CDR2 SASEGT. This CDR3 is 12 amino acids long. Trimming took 5 bases from V and 4 from J, leaving 8 bases between them. CDR3 DNA: TGTGCCAGCAGTCCGACAACCTATGGCTACACCTTC. The encoded protein is CASSPTTYGYTF.